This T cell receptor (beta chain) was obtained from a study of T cells after yellow fever vaccination. Study-wide findings and caveats: Of the clonotypes, a small share occurred in both CD4 and CD8 compartments. Bulk-population clonotypes that are abundant could appear as contaminants in FACS-sorted repertoires. Peaking on day 5 versus 15, the secondary response was faster but weaker.

TCRdb fed the 5' RACE reads into MiXCR, producing one record per CDR3 protein. The sample holds some 220,000 distinct CDR3 sequences; 3.2% are singletons and the top ten take under 3.5%. In the case of this clonotype: The antigen is undetermined.

Germline CDR1 SGHTA, CDR2 FQGNSA. V was clipped by 4 bases and J by 6 bases, with 7 bases between them. CDR3 size: 12 residues. This material consisted of CD4+ T cells sorted from PBMCs, taken 10 days after the yellow fever booster vaccination. The source of this sequence is a man aged 18 to 29 who received the YFV17D yellow fever vaccine. V gene TRBV7-2 combines with J gene TRBJ1-5, with D possibly TRBD1 on 5 matching bases. CDR3 sequence (DNA): TGTGCCAGCAGCTGGGGGGGTCAGCCCCAGCATTTT. Protein product: CASSWGGQPQHF.